This T cell receptor (beta chain) was captured in a study of shared clonotypes between healthy human individuals. Study-level information: The donor pool was made up of two women and a few men aged 18 to 49.

CDR1 and CDR2 from the germline V gene are MDHEN and SYDVKM. Trimming left V 1 base short and J 0 bases short, with 7 bases between. The CDR3 extends over 15 amino acids. At the deep level, the assay was run. In the original workflow: Filtering differed since immunoSEQ provided only junctions, with no quality scores. Only in-frame clones appear in the TCRdb table, and some are missing; sequencing was by immunoSEQ multiplex PCR. V and J calls and clone size are given by that table; D and trimming were obtained from the DNA. The repertoire holds over a million clones, over 95% seen once, with roughly 1.2% in the top ten.

Material for sequencing was naive CD4+ T cells sorted from blood. The sample's subset: CD45RA+ positively selected. This clonotype was sampled from a man aged 25 to 45 in good health. J is TRBJ1-5 and V is TRBV28; D gene unclear. CDR3 nucleotide sequence: TGTGCCAGCAGTTTATATCCCGATAGCAATCAGCCCCAGCATTTT. Translated, it gives CASSLYPDSNQPQHF.